Given below is one TCR beta chain in context. The same CDR3 arises from other DNA sequences in this sample as well. These data belong to a study of control samples from healthy donors and cancer patients. Clones were read by immunoSEQ multiplex PCR, and TCRdb kept only the in-frame ones, dropping some. The table lists around 170,000 clones, 90% to 95% of them singletons. Germline V lookup: CDR1 MDHEN, CDR2 SYDVKM. CDR3 size: 14 residues. V dropped 3 bases and J dropped 6 bases, with 12 bases sitting between them. Sample: blood. This clonotype was sampled from a woman in her 30s in good health. The J gene is TRBJ1-5, the V gene TRBV28; D is perhaps TRBD1 (5 bases). Here the CDR3 reads CASSFTGVGQPQHF. The CDR3 DNA reads TGTGCCAGCAGTTTTACGGGGGTAGGTCAGCCCCAGCATTTT.